Below are 18 T cell receptor beta chains sequenced from a single sample in a study of OX40 agonist ivuxolimab in advanced cancers. Produced via immunoSEQ multiplex PCR; TCRdb's table is partial and in-frame only. Of some 73,000 clones listed, about 86% are singletons. The specimen was CD4+ or CD8+ T cells sorted from blood, collected in a trial of the OX40 agonist ivuxolimab. The receptor set was obtained from an adult with an advanced solid tumor such as melanoma, head and neck, liver or kidney cancer.

This chain links TRBV6-1 with TRBJ1-6; the D gene is possibly TRBD1 (6 bases). The germline gives CDR1 MNHNS, CDR2 SASEGT. Trimming took off 11 bases at V and 7 bases at J, with 18 bases between the two ends. The CDR3 spans 14 residues. The CDR3 bases are TGTGCCCCCCAGCGAAGGGGGGGGAATTCACCCCTCCACTTT. Protein sequence: CAPQRRGGNSPLHF.

V is TRBV13 and J is TRBJ2-7; 13 nucleotides align to TRBD2. Germline CDR1 and CDR2: PRHDT and FYEKMQ (reference sequence). The trim removed 4 bases at V and 0 bases at J, leaving 9 bases unmatched. The CDR3 spans 18 residues. In DNA, the CDR3 is TGTGCCAGCAGCTCCACGACTAGCGGGAGGCCGAGCTCCTACGAGCAGTACTTC. Translation: CASSSTTSGRPSSYEQYF.

The rearrangement joins TRBV25-1 to TRBJ1-1; D gene ambiguous. This CDR3 spans 14 amino acids. Germline V gene sequence: CDR1 MGHDK, CDR2 SYGVNS. The V and J ends lost 2 bases and 3 bases respectively, with 10 bases between them. The CDR3, as DNA: TGTGCCAGCAGTGAAGGATGGGGATACACTGAAGCTTTCTTT. This encodes CASSEGWGYTEAFF. Looking up the rest from reference TRBV25-1 and TRBJ1-1 gives the full variable domain: EADIYQTPRYLVIGTGKKITLECSQTMGHDKMYWYQQDPGMELHLIHYSYGVNSTEKGDLSSESTVSRIRTEHFPLTLESARPSHTSQYLCASSEGWGYTEAFFGQGTRLTVV.

The V and J genes are TRBV30 and TRBJ2-7; D unresolved. Germline V gives CDR1 GTSNPN, CDR2 SVGIG (reference sequence). V lost 0 bases to trimming and J lost 3 bases, with 12 bases between them. The CDR3 covers 14 residues. The DNA for the CDR3 is TGTGCCTGGAGTGTATTAAGTGGCCGCTACGAGCAGTACTTC. Protein sequence: CAWSVLSGRYEQYF.

The chain links TRBV7-2 to TRBJ2-7; D not resolved. V was shortened by 3 bases and J by 5 bases, with 17 bases between the two germline ends. CDR1 is SGHTA and CDR2 is FQGNSA in the germline V gene. The CDR3 runs 15 residues. DNA of the CDR3: TGTGCCAGCAGCTTGACCGACAATAACGGGCACGAGCAGTACTTC. Amino acids: CASSLTDNNGHEQYF.

This clone was recorded once. The gene calls are TRBV10-2 and TRBJ2-7; possibly TRBD1 for D (6 bases). This CDR3 is built from 13 residues. CDR1 is WSHSY and CDR2 is SAAADI in the germline V gene. The V and J ends lost 5 bases and 2 bases respectively, with 10 bases between them. CDR3 nucleotides: TGCGCCAGCAGTACTCCAGGGGCCTACGAGCAGTACTTC. Translated: CASSTPGAYEQYF.

The V call is TRBV28, the J call TRBJ1-2; D might be TRBD1 (5 bases). The V and J ends lost 7 bases and 3 bases respectively, with 15 bases between them. This CDR3 contains 14 residues. Germline CDR1 and CDR2: MDHEN and SYDVKM. The CDR3 DNA sequence: TGTGCCAGCACTGCGGGGGGTCCATACTATGGCTACACCTTC. Protein product: CASTAGGPYYGYTF.

This chain joins TRBV5-1 and TRBJ2-7; 8 bases line up with TRBD1. This CDR3 region has 14 residues. Losses at the gene ends were 4 bases for V and 3 bases for J; bases not matched to a gene: 6. Germline lookup yields CDR1 SGHRS and CDR2 YFSETQ. As DNA, the CDR3 is TGCGCCAGCAGCGACTACAGGGGGAACTACGAGCAGTACTTC. This codes for CASSDYRGNYEQYF. Supplemented by reference TRBV5-1 and TRBJ2-7, the full variable domain reads KAGVTQTPRYLIKTRGQQVTLSCSPISGHRSVSWYQQTPGQGLQFLFEYFSETQRNKGNFPGRFSGRQFSNSRSEMNVSTLELGDSALYLCASSDYRGNYEQYFGPGTRLTVT.

The V and J genes are TRBV30 and TRBJ2-2, with 10 bases lining up with TRBD2. V shed 0 bases, J shed 5 bases, and the junction held 9 bases outside the gene matches. The V gene's germline CDR1 is GTSNPN and CDR2 SVGIG (reference sequence). The CDR3 spans 17 residues. The CDR3 sequence is CAWSVASSGSGTGELFF. The CDR3 DNA is TGTGCCTGGAGTGTAGCATCTAGCGGGAGTGGAACCGGGGAGCTGTTTTTT.

V is TRBV2 and J is TRBJ1-3, with D perhaps matching TRBD1 (5 bases). V lost 6 bases and J lost 3, with 12 bases in between. CDR1 is SNHLY and CDR2 is FYNNEI in the germline V gene. The CDR3 is made up of 14 amino acids. As DNA, the CDR3 is TGTGCCAGCAGGGGGGAGGTTGTTGGAAACACCATATATTTT. This gives the protein CASRGEVVGNTIYF.

The rearrangement links TRBV28 to TRBJ2-1, with D tentatively TRBD1 (6 bases). Trimming removed 7 bases from V and 0 bases from J, with 10 bases in between. The CDR3 extends over 14 amino acids. Germline CDR1 and CDR2: MDHEN and SYDVKM. CDR3 sequence reads: CASTGRGSYNEQFF. CDR3 in DNA: TGTGCCAGCACCGGCAGGGGCTCCTACAATGAGCAGTTCTTC.

The CDR3, as DNA: TGTGCCATCAGTGACCCCCCGCAGGGAGGCCCCGAGCAGTACTTC. Translation: CAISDPPQGGPEQYF. The chain couples TRBV10-3 to TRBJ2-7, with TRBD2 as a possible D gene (6 bases). This CDR3 region has 15 residues. V was trimmed by 3 bases and J by 6 bases, leaving 18 bases between them. Per germline, CDR1 ENHRY and CDR2 SYGVKD.

V and J are TRBV11-2 and TRBJ2-7; 13 bases map to TRBD2. V lost 5 bases, J lost 6 bases, and 16 bases stayed unmatched. CDR1 and CDR2 (germline): SGHAT, FQNNGV. The CDR3 loop spans 18 amino acids. CDR3 in DNA: TGTGCCAGCAGCCGAAACGAAGCGGGACTAGCGGGAATCTCCGAGCAGTACTTC. Its protein product is CASSRNEAGLAGISEQYF.

This sequence joins TRBV28 and TRBJ1-1; TRBD1 matches at 8 bases. Looked up from germline, CDR1 is MDHEN and CDR2 is SYDVKM. The CDR3 sequence is 15 residues long. V was pared by 5 bases and J by 0 bases, with 5 bases of the junction left unmatched. The CDR3 loop is CASSTAGGMNTEAFF. Written as DNA, the CDR3 is TGTGCCAGCAGTACCGCAGGGGGCATGAACACTGAAGCTTTCTTT.

The chain has TRBV11-2 and TRBJ2-7, with 11 bases identical to TRBD2. J gave up 6 bases and V 5 bases, and 6 bases lay outside the gene matches. Germline loops: CDR1 SGHAT, CDR2 FQNNGV. This CDR3 region has 14 residues. The CDR3 sequence: CASSQTSGAAEQYF. In DNA, the CDR3 is TGTGCCAGCAGCCAGACTAGCGGGGCGGCCGAGCAGTACTTC.

This clone has just one count. The chain recombines TRBV28 with TRBJ2-7, with TRBD1 matching over 9 bases. Germline CDR1 and CDR2: MDHEN and SYDVKM. The CDR3 covers 14 residues. V lost 5 bases, J lost 6 bases, and 8 bases stayed unmatched. The CDR3 here is CASSPGQGTGEQYF. The CDR3, as DNA: TGTGCCAGCAGTCCGGGACAGGGTACCGGCGAGCAGTACTTC.

This chain links TRBV9 with TRBJ2-2; D is undetermined. The CDR3 runs to 14 residues. Trimming left V 3 bases short and J 4 bases short, with 10 bases between. The germline gives CDR1 SGDLS, CDR2 YYNGEE. The CDR3 reads CASSAPKPTGELFF. The CDR3 DNA reads as TGTGCCAGCAGCGCTCCCAAGCCCACCGGGGAGCTGTTTTTT.

This clone was seen just once. The chain carries TRBV27 and TRBJ2-1; D might be TRBD2 (6 bases). Looked up from germline, CDR1 is MNHEY and CDR2 is SMNVEV (reference sequence). V dropped 3 bases and J dropped 11 bases, with 8 bases sitting between them. The CDR3 is 11 residues long. The CDR3 nucleotides read TGTGCCAGCAGTTTCGGGAGACAGCAGTTCTTC. It yields the protein CASSFGRQQFF.